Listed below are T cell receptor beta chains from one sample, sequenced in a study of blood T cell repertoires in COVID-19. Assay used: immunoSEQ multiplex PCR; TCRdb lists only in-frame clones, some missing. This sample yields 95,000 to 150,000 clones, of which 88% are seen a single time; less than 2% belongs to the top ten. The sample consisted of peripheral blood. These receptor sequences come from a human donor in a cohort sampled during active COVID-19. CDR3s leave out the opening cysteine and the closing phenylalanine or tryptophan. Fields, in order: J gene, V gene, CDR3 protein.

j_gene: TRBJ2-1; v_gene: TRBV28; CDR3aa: ASSFQGHKNNEQF
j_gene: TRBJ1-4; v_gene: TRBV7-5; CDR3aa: ARSFGQGDNEKLF
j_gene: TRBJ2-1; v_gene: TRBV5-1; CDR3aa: ASRPGQSSYNEQF
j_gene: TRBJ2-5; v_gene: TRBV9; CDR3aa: ASSVGRVTGGLETQY
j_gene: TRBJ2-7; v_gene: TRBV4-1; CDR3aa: ASSQGRGFSSYEQY
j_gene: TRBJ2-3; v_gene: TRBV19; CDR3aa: ASRLAGGPITQY
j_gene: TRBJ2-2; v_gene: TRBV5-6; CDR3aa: ASTPLGGLAVTGELF
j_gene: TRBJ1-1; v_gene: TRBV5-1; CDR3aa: ASSATGNTEAF
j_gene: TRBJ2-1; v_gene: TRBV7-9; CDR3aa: ASSFGRGPYNEQF
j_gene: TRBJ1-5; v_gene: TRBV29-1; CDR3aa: SVQGQPREPQH
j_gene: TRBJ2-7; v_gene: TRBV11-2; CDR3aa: ASGDRGFYEQY
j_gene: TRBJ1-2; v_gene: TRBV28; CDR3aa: ASSLGTYYGYT
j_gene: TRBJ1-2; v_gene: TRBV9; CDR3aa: ASSVEWRDYGYT
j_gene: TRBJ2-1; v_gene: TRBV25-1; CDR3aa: ASSDRDTAVEQF
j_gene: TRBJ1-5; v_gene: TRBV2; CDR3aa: ASSDRVVDQPQH
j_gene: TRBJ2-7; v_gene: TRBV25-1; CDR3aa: ASSLTGYEQY
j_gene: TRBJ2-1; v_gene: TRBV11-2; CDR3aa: ASSFFRAGGQRNEQF
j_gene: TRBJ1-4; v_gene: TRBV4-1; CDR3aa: ASSHRDREKLF
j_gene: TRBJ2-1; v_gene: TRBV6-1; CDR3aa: ASSDLRGAGSPNEQF
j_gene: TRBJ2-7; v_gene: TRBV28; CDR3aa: ASSLEVSYYEQY
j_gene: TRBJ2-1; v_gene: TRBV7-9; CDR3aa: ASSKVAGGPKNEQF
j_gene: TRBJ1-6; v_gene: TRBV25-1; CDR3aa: ASSLQLYNSPLH
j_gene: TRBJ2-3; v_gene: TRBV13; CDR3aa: ASSLEAGADTQY
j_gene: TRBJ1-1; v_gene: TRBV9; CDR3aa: ASSAGTGGGEAF
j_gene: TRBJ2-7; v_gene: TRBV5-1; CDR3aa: ASSLALTGATYEQY
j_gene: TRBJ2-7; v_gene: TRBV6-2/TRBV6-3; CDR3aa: ASSDLTSGRSYEQY
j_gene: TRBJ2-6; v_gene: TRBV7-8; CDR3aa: ASSLGPSGIDGANVLT
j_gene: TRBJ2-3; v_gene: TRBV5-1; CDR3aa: ASSPSRGTDTQY
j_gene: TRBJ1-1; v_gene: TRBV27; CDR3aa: ASRSGQNLMAEAF
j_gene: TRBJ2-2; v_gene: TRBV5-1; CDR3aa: ASHPPGTSGLTGELF
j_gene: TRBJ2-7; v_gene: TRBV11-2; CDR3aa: ASSLASSGRGGEQY
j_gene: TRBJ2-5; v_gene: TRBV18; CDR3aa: ASSQTGGEWETQY
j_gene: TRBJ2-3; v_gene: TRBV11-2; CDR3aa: ASNSSPLDTQY
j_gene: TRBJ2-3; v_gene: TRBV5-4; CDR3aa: ASSSGGGATDTQY
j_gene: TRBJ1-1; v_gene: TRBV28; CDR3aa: ASSSYRQGTNTEAF
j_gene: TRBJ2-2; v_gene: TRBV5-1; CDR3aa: ASSPSGGAGYTGELF
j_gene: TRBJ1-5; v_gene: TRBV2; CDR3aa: ASRQDHNQPQH
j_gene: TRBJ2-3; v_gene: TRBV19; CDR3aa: ASSLGAGTDTQY
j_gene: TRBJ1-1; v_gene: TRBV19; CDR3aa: ASSGGASAF
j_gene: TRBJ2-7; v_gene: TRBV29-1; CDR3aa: SALTFYEQY
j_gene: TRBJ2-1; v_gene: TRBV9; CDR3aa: ASSYTGTGGYNEQF
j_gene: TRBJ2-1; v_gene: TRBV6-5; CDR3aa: ASSKTSGSPNEQF